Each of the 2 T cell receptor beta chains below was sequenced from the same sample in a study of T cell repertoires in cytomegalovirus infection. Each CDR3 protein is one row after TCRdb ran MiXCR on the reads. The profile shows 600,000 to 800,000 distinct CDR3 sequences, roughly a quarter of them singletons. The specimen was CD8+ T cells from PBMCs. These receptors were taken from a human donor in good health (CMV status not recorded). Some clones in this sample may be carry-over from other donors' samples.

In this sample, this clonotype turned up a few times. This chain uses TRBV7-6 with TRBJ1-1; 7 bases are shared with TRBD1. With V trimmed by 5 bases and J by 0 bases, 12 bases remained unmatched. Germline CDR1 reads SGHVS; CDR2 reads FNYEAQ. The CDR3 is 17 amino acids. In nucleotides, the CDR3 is TGTGCCAGCAGCGGTAATCCGGGACAGATAATGAACACTGAAGCTTTCTTT. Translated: CASSGNPGQIMNTEAFF.

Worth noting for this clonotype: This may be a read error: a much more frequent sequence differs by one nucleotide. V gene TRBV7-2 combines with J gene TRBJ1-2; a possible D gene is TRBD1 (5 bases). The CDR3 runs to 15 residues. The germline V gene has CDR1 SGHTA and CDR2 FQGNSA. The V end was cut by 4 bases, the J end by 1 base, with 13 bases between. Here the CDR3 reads CASSSRDGDNYGYTF. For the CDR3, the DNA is TGTGCCAGCAGCTCTCGGGACGGTGATAACTATGGCTACACCTTC.